This is a list of T cell receptor beta chains from one sample in a study of T cell changes during pregnancy in multiple sclerosis. Data came from immunoSEQ multiplex PCR; TCRdb stores just in-frame clones and leaves some out. The data contain 65,000 to 95,000 clones, over 75% of them singletons. This material consisted of peripheral blood, taken before pregnancy. The receptors here all came from a female donor with multiple sclerosis, enrolled in a pregnancy study. Both conserved end residues are part of each CDR3. The order of the fields is clone size, J gene, D gene, V gene, CDR3 DNA, CDR3 protein. The D gene is left open where the match is weak. The size of a clone is reported for some rows only, either as once, few or many, or as a class for expanded clones.

clone size: .
J gene: TRBJ1-6
D gene: TRBD1
V gene: TRBV10-3
CDR3 DNA: TGTGCCATCTCCCGCGGACAGGGTAATTCACCCCTCCACTTT
CDR3 protein: CAISRGQGNSPLHF

clone size: .
J gene: TRBJ1-2
D gene: .
V gene: TRBV10-1
CDR3 DNA: TGCGCCCGGGTCGGGTGCTGTGGCTACACCTTC
CDR3 protein: CARVGCCGYTF

clone size: .
J gene: TRBJ2-1
D gene: .
V gene: TRBV5-6
CDR3 DNA: TGTGCCAGCAGCTTGGAGGGGTGGACTGAGCAGTTCTTC
CDR3 protein: CASSLEGWTEQFF

clone size: .
J gene: TRBJ1-4
D gene: .
V gene: TRBV28
CDR3 DNA: TGTGCCAGCAGTATACCGGGACCAGGGGATGAAAAACTGTTTTTT
CDR3 protein: CASSIPGPGDEKLFF

clone size: once
J gene: TRBJ1-1
D gene: TRBD1
V gene: TRBV5-4
CDR3 DNA: TGTGCCAGCGCGGGGGACAGGGCCCTAAACACTGAAGCTTTCTTT
CDR3 protein: CASAGDRALNTEAFF

clone size: .
J gene: TRBJ1-2
D gene: TRBD1
V gene: TRBV6-5
CDR3 DNA: TGTGCCAGCAGTCCAGGGGGAGGAACTAGTTATGGCTACACCTTC
CDR3 protein: CASSPGGGTSYGYTF

clone size: .
J gene: TRBJ1-1
D gene: .
V gene: TRBV2
CDR3 DNA: TGTGCCAGCAGTGAAGCGGAAGGGGGATCGGTTGGGGACACTGAAGCTTTCTTT
CDR3 protein: CASSEAEGGSVGDTEAFF

clone size: .
J gene: TRBJ1-1
D gene: TRBD1
V gene: TRBV5-1
CDR3 DNA: TGCGCCAGCAGCTTGGGGGACAGACCTGGGGCTTTCTTT
CDR3 protein: CASSLGDRPGAFF

clone size: .
J gene: TRBJ2-1
D gene: TRBD1
V gene: TRBV18
CDR3 DNA: TGTGCCAGCTCACCGACAGGGAATGTGGGCAATGAGCAGTTCTTC
CDR3 protein: CASSPTGNVGNEQFF

clone size: .
J gene: TRBJ2-5
D gene: TRBD1
V gene: TRBV4-2
CDR3 DNA: TGTGCCAGCAGCCACCCGGGACAGGAGAAGACCCAGTACTTC
CDR3 protein: CASSHPGQEKTQYF

clone size: .
J gene: TRBJ1-4
D gene: .
V gene: TRBV5-1
CDR3 DNA: TGCGCCAGCAGCTTGGGTGGAGGAGCAACTAATGAAAAACTGTTTTTT
CDR3 protein: CASSLGGGATNEKLFF

clone size: .
J gene: TRBJ1-1
D gene: .
V gene: TRBV7-3
CDR3 DNA: TGTGCCAGCAGCTTGAAACGATCCAGTCGTGAAGCTTTCTTT
CDR3 protein: CASSLKRSSREAFF

clone size: .
J gene: TRBJ2-5
D gene: TRBD2
V gene: TRBV11-2
CDR3 DNA: TGTGCCAGCAGCTTTAATCTTGGGACTATTCAAGAGACCCAGTACTTC
CDR3 protein: CASSFNLGTIQETQYF

clone size: once
J gene: TRBJ2-7
D gene: TRBD1
V gene: TRBV5-4
CDR3 DNA: TGTGCCAGCAGCTTTCGGACAGGGGGCATCTACGAGCAGTACTTC
CDR3 protein: CASSFRTGGIYEQYF

clone size: few
J gene: TRBJ1-1
D gene: TRBD1
V gene: TRBV10-3
CDR3 DNA: TGTGCCATCAGCTCACAGGGGTACGCTGAAGCTTTCTTT
CDR3 protein: CAISSQGYAEAFF

clone size: .
J gene: TRBJ1-2
D gene: .
V gene: TRBV5-1
CDR3 DNA: TGCGCCAGCATGGGGTTGACTGGGGCGGATGGCTACACCTTC
CDR3 protein: CASMGLTGADGYTF

clone size: .
J gene: TRBJ1-1
D gene: .
V gene: TRBV6-1
CDR3 DNA: TGTGCCAGCAGTGCATATGAATTACCTAAACTCATGAACACTGAAGCTTTCTTT
CDR3 protein: CASSAYELPKLMNTEAFF

clone size: .
J gene: TRBJ1-2
D gene: TRBD1
V gene: TRBV7-9
CDR3 DNA: TGTGCCAGCAGCCCAGGGGGAGCAGGGGCGGCCTATGGCTACACCTTC
CDR3 protein: CASSPGGAGAAYGYTF

clone size: .
J gene: TRBJ2-6
D gene: .
V gene: TRBV7-2
CDR3 DNA: TGTGCCAGCAGCTTAGCCCCACTGACAGCTGGGGCCAACGTCCTGACTTTC
CDR3 protein: CASSLAPLTAGANVLTF

clone size: .
J gene: TRBJ2-5
D gene: TRBD1
V gene: TRBV7-9
CDR3 DNA: TGTGCCAGCAGCTTCTCCTTGGGACAGGGGCACCAAGAGACCCAGTACTTC
CDR3 protein: CASSFSLGQGHQETQYF

clone size: .
J gene: TRBJ1-2
D gene: .
V gene: TRBV5-1
CDR3 DNA: TGCGCCAGCAGCGCGGACAGCTATAACTATGGCTACACCTTC
CDR3 protein: CASSADSYNYGYTF

clone size: .
J gene: TRBJ1-5
D gene: TRBD1
V gene: TRBV2
CDR3 DNA: TGTGCCAGCACCCCACAGGGGGCCCCCTTTCAGCCCCAGCATTTT
CDR3 protein: CASTPQGAPFQPQHF

clone size: few
J gene: TRBJ2-5
D gene: .
V gene: TRBV29-1
CDR3 DNA: TGCAGCGTGCAACGTGGAGGTAGAGAGACCCAGTACTTC
CDR3 protein: CSVQRGGRETQYF

clone size: .
J gene: TRBJ1-4
D gene: TRBD1
V gene: TRBV5-4
CDR3 DNA: TGTGCCAGCAGCTCCGGGGGGACAGGGGGTGGTAATGAAAAACTGTTTTTT
CDR3 protein: CASSSGGTGGGNEKLFF

clone size: .
J gene: TRBJ1-1
D gene: TRBD1
V gene: TRBV19
CDR3 DNA: TGTGCCAGCCGGGACAGGGGGAGATCGGACACTGAAGCTTTCTTT
CDR3 protein: CASRDRGRSDTEAFF

clone size: .
J gene: TRBJ1-1
D gene: TRBD1
V gene: TRBV4-1
CDR3 DNA: TGCGCCAGCAGCAAGGGACAAGGGACAGGAGCTTTCTTT
CDR3 protein: CASSKGQGTGAFF

clone size: .
J gene: TRBJ1-1
D gene: .
V gene: TRBV19
CDR3 DNA: TGTGCCAGTAATCAGGGCCCTGAAGCTTTCTTT
CDR3 protein: CASNQGPEAFF

clone size: .
J gene: TRBJ2-7
D gene: TRBD1
V gene: TRBV19
CDR3 DNA: TGTGCCAGTACCGCCCGGGACAGGGTCCACGAGCAGTACTTC
CDR3 protein: CASTARDRVHEQYF

clone size: .
J gene: TRBJ2-2
D gene: TRBD2
V gene: TRBV19
CDR3 DNA: TGTGCCAGTAGTATATATAGGCCGGGGGGTTTGGCCGGGGAGCTGTTTTTT
CDR3 protein: CASSIYRPGGLAGELFF

clone size: once
J gene: TRBJ2-1
D gene: TRBD2
V gene: TRBV7-9
CDR3 DNA: TGTGCCAGCAGCTTAGCTAGCGGGGGGATCGACAATGAGCAGTTCTTC
CDR3 protein: CASSLASGGIDNEQFF

clone size: .
J gene: TRBJ1-4
D gene: .
V gene: TRBV28
CDR3 DNA: TGTGCCAGCAGTTTCCCGAGAGATAATGAAAAACTGTTTTTT
CDR3 protein: CASSFPRDNEKLFF

clone size: .
J gene: TRBJ1-1
D gene: TRBD1
V gene: TRBV5-6
CDR3 DNA: TGTGCCAGCAGCGCGACAGGGGGCTCGGTCGGAGCTTTCTTT
CDR3 protein: CASSATGGSVGAFF

clone size: .
J gene: TRBJ2-3
D gene: .
V gene: TRBV12-5
CDR3 DNA: TGTGCTAGCGCGCCAATGGGGGACACCACAGATACGCAGTATTTT
CDR3 protein: CASAPMGDTTDTQYF

clone size: .
J gene: TRBJ2-3
D gene: .
V gene: TRBV28
CDR3 DNA: TGTGCCAGCAGTCATGGTAGTTCGGATACGCAGTATTTT
CDR3 protein: CASSHGSSDTQYF

clone size: .
J gene: TRBJ2-5
D gene: .
V gene: TRBV7-9
CDR3 DNA: TGTGCCAGCAGCCTCCCGGTCCAAGAGACCCAGTACTTC
CDR3 protein: CASSLPVQETQYF

clone size: few
J gene: TRBJ1-6
D gene: .
V gene: TRBV11-2
CDR3 DNA: TGTGCCAGCAGCTTAGCGGGGATGCATTCACCCCTCCACTTT
CDR3 protein: CASSLAGMHSPLHF